Sequencing of this TCR beta chain was carried out in a study of HIV-infected patients and healthy controls. Around 0.5 ug RNA was reverse transcribed with alpha and beta constant-region primers. Separate chain-specific third strand synthesis with multiplexing indices produced the alpha and beta libraries. Two random hexamers, added before amplification and joined, formed each molecule's 12-nucleotide barcode. MiXCR, run by TCRdb on the 5' RACE reads, gives a single entry per CDR3 protein. The sample consists of approximately 8,600 distinct CDR3 sequences, 8.7% of them appearing once. Study-level points and caveats: Significant mean usage differences between HIV-infected patients and controls involved eight alpha and eight beta V genes. Compared with untreated HIV+ repertoires, healthy controls showed roughly threefold more distinct CDR3s and higher Shannon diversity.

Roughly three months, about 14 weeks, into antiretroviral therapy, follow-up blood was collected. All unsorted peripheral T cells were captured because whole blood was used without fractionation. Concerning this clonotype itself: Its specificity is not known.

The specimen was blood, collected during antiretroviral therapy. The sequence was collected from an adult with HIV infection.

The CDR3 spells CASSELGALQFF. CDR3 DNA: TGTGCCAGCAGTGAATTAGGGGCGCTCCAGTTCTTC. The rearrangement joins TRBV6-1 to TRBJ2-1, with a weak D call TRBD1 (5 bases). Deletions cut 2 bases from V and 13 bases from J, with 12 bases between. The CDR3 consists of 12 residues. Germline V lookup: CDR1 MNHNS, CDR2 SASEGT.